This T cell receptor (beta chain) was captured by sequencing in a study of glioma-infiltrating T cells. Study outcomes and limitations: Signature shared blood CDR3 motifs were enriched in low-divergence and depleted in high-divergence patients. Non-neoplastic patients had below-expected tissue-blood divergence, while all gliomas exceeded expectation. Very few CDR3 sequences were shared between tissue and blood.

Remarks on this clonotype: What it recognizes is unknown.

Trimming left V 3 bases short and J 3 bases short, with 9 bases between. The CDR3 runs to 13 residues. Looked up from germline, CDR1 is SEHNR and CDR2 is FQNEAQ (reference sequence). TCR alpha and beta CDR3 regions were amplified from RNA using iRepertoire nested multiplex PCR. TCRdb redid the calling of the multiplex PCR reads with MiXCR, one entry per CDR3 protein. The data show 300,000 to 450,000 distinct CDR3 sequences, around 45% seen once. This sequence was found in a human donor with low-grade glioma or glioblastoma, undergoing nonglioma brain surgery, or in good health (not recorded which). Sequenced input: glioma tissue, nonneoplastic brain tissue, or PBMCs (not recorded which). The genes are TRBV7-9 and TRBJ2-7; a possible D gene is TRBD2 (6 bases). For the CDR3, the DNA is TGTGCCAGCAGCTTCGGGGGAAACTACGAGCAGTACTTC. Translation gives CASSFGGNYEQYF.